This T cell receptor beta chain was sequenced during a study of breast tumors, draining lymph nodes, adjacent tissues. Study-wide results and limits: Tumor repertoires ranked between lymph nodes and nontumor tissue in diversity, with V and J gene preferences.

There are many counts of this clonotype. Its target is unknown. Trimming took 6 bases from V and 3 from J; bases not matched to a gene: 10. Germline CDR1 MNHEY, CDR2 SVGAGI. The CDR3 runs to 16 residues. TCRdb recomputed calls from the multiplex PCR reads with MiXCR, one row per CDR3 protein. The sample consists of about 150,000 distinct CDR3 sequences, over 25% of them appearing once. The lymph nodes were axillary draining lymph nodes from breast cancer patients. This receptor was identified in a female donor with breast cancer. Some clones in this sample may be carry-over from other donors' samples. The V and J genes are TRBV6-5 and TRBJ1-3, with 8 bases matching TRBD1. Sequenced: axillary lymph node tissue. The CDR3: CASRPSTGVGGNTIYF. The CDR3 DNA sequence: TGTGCCAGCAGACCCTCGACAGGGGTTGGTGGAAACACCATATATTTT.